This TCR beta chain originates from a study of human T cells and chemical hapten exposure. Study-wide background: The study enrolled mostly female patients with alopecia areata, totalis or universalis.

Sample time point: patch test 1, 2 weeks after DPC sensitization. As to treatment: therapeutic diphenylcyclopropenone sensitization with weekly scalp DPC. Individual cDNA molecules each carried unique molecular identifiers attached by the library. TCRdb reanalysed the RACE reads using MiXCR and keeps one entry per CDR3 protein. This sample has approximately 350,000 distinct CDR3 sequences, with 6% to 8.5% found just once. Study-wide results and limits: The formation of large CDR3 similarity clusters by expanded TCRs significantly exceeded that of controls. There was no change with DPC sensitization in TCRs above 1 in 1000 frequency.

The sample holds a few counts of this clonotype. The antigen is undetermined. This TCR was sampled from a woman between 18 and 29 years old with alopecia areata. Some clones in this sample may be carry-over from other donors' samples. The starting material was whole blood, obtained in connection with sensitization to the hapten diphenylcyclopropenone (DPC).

CDR3 loop: CASSVDRESTNEKLFF. CDR3 nucleotides: TGTGCCAGCAGCGTAGACAGGGAATCGACTAATGAAAAACTGTTTTTT. The chain uses TRBV7-2 and TRBJ1-4, with 7 bases that match TRBD1. This CDR3 contains 16 residues. The V and J ends lost 5 bases and 2 bases, in that order; junction bases with no gene match: 8. CDR1 and CDR2 from the germline V gene are SGHTA and FQGNSA.